This TCR beta chain was retrieved from a study of PD-L1 blockade in urothelial cancer. About the study: The study recovered a median of around 150,000 T cells per blood sample. Findings and limits, study-wide: Pretreatment blood TCR clonality under the median forecast improved survival. At 3 weeks on treatment, tumor-associated clones expanded more with durable benefit.

The protocol was immunoSEQ multiplex PCR, while the TCRdb copy is restricted to in-frame clones and leaves out a portion. The sample lists around 87,000 clones, over 65% occurring once. Time point reported: peripheral blood 6 weeks after treatment start. The number of samples from each patient was between 1 and 8, taken pretreatment and on-treatment. Of note for this clone: The antigen is unknown.

J gave up 0 bases and V 2 bases, and 6 bases lay outside the gene matches. Looked up from germline, CDR1 is SGHRS and CDR2 is YFSETQ. The CDR3 consists of 17 residues. J is TRBJ2-2 and V is TRBV5-1, with 8 bases matching TRBD1. Sequences were derived from PBMCs, sampled around atezolizumab (anti-PD-L1) treatment. The sequence was collected from a man in his 70s with urothelial cancer. CDR3 region: CASSFQGAYANTGELFF. The CDR3 DNA sequence: TGCGCCAGCAGCTTCCAGGGGGCCTACGCGAACACCGGGGAGCTGTTTTTT.